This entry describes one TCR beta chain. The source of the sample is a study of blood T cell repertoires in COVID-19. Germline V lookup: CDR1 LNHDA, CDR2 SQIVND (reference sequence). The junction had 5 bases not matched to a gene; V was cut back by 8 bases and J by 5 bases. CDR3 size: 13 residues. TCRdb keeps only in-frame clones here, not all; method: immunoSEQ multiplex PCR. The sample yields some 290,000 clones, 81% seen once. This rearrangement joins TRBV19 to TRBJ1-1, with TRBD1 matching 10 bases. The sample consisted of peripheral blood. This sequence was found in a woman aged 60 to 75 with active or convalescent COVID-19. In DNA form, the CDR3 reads TGTGCCAGTGGGGAGGACAGGGGGACTGAAGCTTTCTTT. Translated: CASGEDRGTEAFF.